The T cell receptor beta chain described here comes from a study of a mutant IDH1 vaccine in newly diagnosed glioma. Sample time point: week 47, end of study. Topical imiquimod accompanied each vaccine dose, which consisted of 300 ug of mutant IDH1 20-mer peptide. Clones were read by immunoSEQ multiplex PCR, and TCRdb kept only the in-frame ones, dropping some. The sample shows around 65,000 clones, under 85% of them seen only once. J was trimmed by 1 base and V by 7 bases; bases with no gene match: 9. This CDR3 has 15 amino acids. CDR1 and CDR2 (germline): SQVTM, ANQGSEA. Remarks on this clone: Its antigen remains unidentified.

The source of this sequence is a man aged 25 to 45 with glioma. The starting material was PBMCs, obtained from a glioma patient whose treatment included an IDH1 peptide vaccine. The chain links TRBV29-1 to TRBJ2-1, with 8 bases that match TRBD2. The CDR3 here is CSAGRGIASYNEQFF. The DNA for the CDR3 is TGCAGCGCCGGGAGGGGGATAGCTTCCTACAATGAGCAGTTCTTC.